This is a list of T cell receptor beta chains from one sample in a study of cytomegalovirus exposure and HLA in healthy donors. The table came from immunoSEQ multiplex PCR; TCRdb's copy has only in-frame clones and leaves some out. The sample shows 100,000 to 150,000 clones, about 81% of them seen only once. The sequencing sample was made of PBMCs. The receptors come from a woman in her thirties or forties in good health and CMV-seropositive. Both conserved end residues are part of each CDR3.

j_call: TRBJ2-7
v_call: TRBV9
cdr3_aa: CASSATGTSGDYEQYF

j_call: TRBJ2-3
v_call: TRBV6-4
cdr3_aa: CASSEGSGGADTQYF

j_call: TRBJ2-1
v_call: TRBV11-2
cdr3_aa: CASSLTGRGGYNEQFF

j_call: TRBJ1-5
v_call: TRBV10-3
cdr3_aa: CAISESAGTYSNQPQHF

j_call: TRBJ1-3
v_call: TRBV5-6
cdr3_aa: CASSLRDRHGNTIYF

j_call: TRBJ2-4
v_call: TRBV7-8
cdr3_aa: CASSLAGTGKNIQYF

j_call: TRBJ2-5
v_call: TRBV6-1
cdr3_aa: CASSELAGGQETQYF

j_call: TRBJ1-3
v_call: TRBV9
cdr3_aa: CASSVRQGGPFSGNTIYF

j_call: TRBJ2-3
v_call: TRBV28
cdr3_aa: CASSVGTSGRAAKLDTQYF

j_call: TRBJ2-5
v_call: TRBV7-2
cdr3_aa: CASSLSREAQETQYF

j_call: TRBJ1-3
v_call: TRBV5-6
cdr3_aa: CASSPGGAITGNTIYF

j_call: TRBJ2-7
v_call: TRBV5-1
cdr3_aa: CASSPTGSSQWGVYEQYF

j_call: TRBJ1-1
v_call: TRBV2
cdr3_aa: CASRKTGSESVNTEAFF

j_call: TRBJ1-1
v_call: TRBV15
cdr3_aa: CATSRDEGTTEAFF

j_call: TRBJ1-2
v_call: TRBV7-2
cdr3_aa: CASSSGPGYTF

j_call: TRBJ1-2
v_call: TRBV5-5
cdr3_aa: CASSLGDRAYGYTF

j_call: TRBJ2-7
v_call: TRBV4-3
cdr3_aa: CASSQSGGSSSYEQYF

j_call: TRBJ2-7
v_call: TRBV28
cdr3_aa: CASSLAAAVYEQYF

j_call: TRBJ2-1
v_call: TRBV10-3
cdr3_aa: CAISESEETLIPPDHNEQFF

j_call: TRBJ1-1
v_call: TRBV5-6
cdr3_aa: CASSRTANTEAFF

j_call: TRBJ2-3
v_call: TRBV5-1
cdr3_aa: CASSLTSGMGSDTQYF

j_call: TRBJ2-5
v_call: TRBV9
cdr3_aa: CASSEGGLAVQETQYF

j_call: TRBJ1-6
v_call: TRBV4-3
cdr3_aa: CASSQGINRDRGAADSPLHF

j_call: TRBJ2-5
v_call: TRBV7-9
cdr3_aa: CASSLTGERETQYF

j_call: TRBJ2-3
v_call: TRBV6-5
cdr3_aa: CASSMGLNTDTQYF

j_call: TRBJ2-7
v_call: TRBV7-2
cdr3_aa: CASSADSSGHPYEQYF

j_call: TRBJ1-4
v_call: TRBV6-1
cdr3_aa: CASAKSRVREKLFF

j_call: TRBJ1-2
v_call: TRBV9
cdr3_aa: CASSVPPGGNGYTF

j_call: TRBJ2-2
v_call: TRBV5-6
cdr3_aa: CASSPRQGARTGELFF

j_call: TRBJ2-4
v_call: TRBV10-3
cdr3_aa: CAISGRQGLAKNIQYF

j_call: TRBJ1-5
v_call: TRBV9
cdr3_aa: CASSVGGVSNQPQHF